This T cell receptor (beta chain) was recovered during a study of cytomegalovirus exposure and HLA in healthy donors. Study-wide context: Earlier sequencing of around 190 million T cells yielded fewer than 140 million unique TCR beta sequences.

Trimming took off 7 bases at V and 8 bases at J, with 11 bases between the two ends. From germline, CDR1 is SNHLY and CDR2 FYNNEI. The CDR3 is 11 residues long. Concerning this clone: Its matching antigen is unknown.

General study results and limits: Researchers counted roughly 150 TCR beta chains as cytomegalovirus-associated. A later analysis appeared to link common viral pathogens to several of the most significant clusters. It was shown in a later analysis that HLA-associated TCR beta chains were more clonally expanded than other, equally common chains.

Primers included in the PCR were 60 Vbeta and 13 Jbeta primers. Produced via immunoSEQ multiplex PCR; TCRdb's table is partial and in-frame only. Of some 170,000 clones listed, 80% to 90% are singletons. V is TRBV2 and J is TRBJ1-2, with unresolved D. This sequence originates from a woman aged 50 to 60 in good health and CMV-seronegative. The sample taken for sequencing was PBMCs. CDR3 bases: TGTGCCAGCACCCCCCGGGGAGGCTACACCTTC. As protein: CASTPRGGYTF.